This T cell receptor (beta chain) was recovered during a study of T-cell memory formation after mild COVID-19. Study results and limitations: Mainly CM and EM harbored the contracting CD4+ clones; mainly EMRA harbored the CD8+ ones. Later expanders leaned toward CD4+, whereas clones contracting from day 15 to 85 were balanced CD4/CD8. The second-wave clones peaking on day 37 were not confirmed as SARS-CoV-2-specific.

Regarding this clonotype: The antigen is not known.

V was pared by 3 bases and J by 7 bases, with 10 bases between. The germline V gene has CDR1 SGHTA and CDR2 FQGTGA. The CDR3 runs to 13 residues. One entry per CDR3 protein results from TCRdb running MiXCR on the 5' RACE reads. The profile shows 250,000 to 350,000 distinct CDR3 sequences, 15% to 20% of them singletons. What was sequenced was PBMCs or a T cell subset sorted from them (not recorded which). The sequence was obtained from a young man who had mild COVID-19 (a few samples of this study predate the infection). Cell type and time point are not known. The chain employs TRBV7-3 and TRBJ2-1, with TRBD1 as a possible D gene (6 bases). CDR3 residues: CASSLGAKNEQFF. The CDR3 bases are TGTGCCAGCAGCTTGGGGGCTAAGAATGAGCAGTTCTTC.